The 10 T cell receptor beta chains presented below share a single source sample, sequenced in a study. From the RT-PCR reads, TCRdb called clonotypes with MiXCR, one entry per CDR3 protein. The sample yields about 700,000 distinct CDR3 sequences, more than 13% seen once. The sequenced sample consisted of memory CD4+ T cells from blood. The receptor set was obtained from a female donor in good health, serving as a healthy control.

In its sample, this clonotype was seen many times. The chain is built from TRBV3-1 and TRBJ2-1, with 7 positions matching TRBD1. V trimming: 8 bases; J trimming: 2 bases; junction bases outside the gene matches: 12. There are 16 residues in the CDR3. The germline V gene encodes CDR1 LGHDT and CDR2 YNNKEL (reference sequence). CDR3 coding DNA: TGTGCCAGCGGACCCCAGGGGGTCGCTACCTACAATGAGCAGTTCTTC. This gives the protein CASGPQGVATYNEQFF.

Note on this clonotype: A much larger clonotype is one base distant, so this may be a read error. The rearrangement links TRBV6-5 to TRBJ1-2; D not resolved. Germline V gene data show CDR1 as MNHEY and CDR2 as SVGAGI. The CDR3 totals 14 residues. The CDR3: CASSYSGWVYGYAF. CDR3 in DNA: TGTGCCAGCAGTTATTCCGGGTGGGTCTATGGCTACGCCTTC.

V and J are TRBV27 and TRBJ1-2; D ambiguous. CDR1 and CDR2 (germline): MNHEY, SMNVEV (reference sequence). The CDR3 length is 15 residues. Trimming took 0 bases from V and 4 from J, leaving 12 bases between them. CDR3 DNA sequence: TGTGCCAGCAGTTTATCTCGCGAGGACCCCTATGGCTACACCTTC. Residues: CASSLSREDPYGYTF.

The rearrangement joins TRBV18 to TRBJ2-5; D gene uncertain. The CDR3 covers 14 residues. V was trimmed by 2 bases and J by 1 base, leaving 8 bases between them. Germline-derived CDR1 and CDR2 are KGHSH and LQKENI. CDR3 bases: TGTGCCAGCTCACCATATGGCAGCCAAGAGACCCAGTACTTC. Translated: CASSPYGSQETQYF. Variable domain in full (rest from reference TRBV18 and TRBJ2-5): NAGVMQNPRHLVRRRGQEARLRCSPMKGHSHVYWYRQLPEEGLKFMVYLQKENIIDESGMPKERFSAEFPKEGPSILRIQQVVRGDSAAYFCASSPYGSQETQYFGPGTRLLVL.

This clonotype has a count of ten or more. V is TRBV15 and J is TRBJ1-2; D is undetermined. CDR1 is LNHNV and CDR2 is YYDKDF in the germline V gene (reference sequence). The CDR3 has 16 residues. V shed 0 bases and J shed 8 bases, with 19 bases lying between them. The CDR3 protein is CATSRDLWTAREGYTF. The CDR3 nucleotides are TGTGCCACCAGCAGAGATCTTTGGACGGCCCGAGAAGGCTACACCTTC.

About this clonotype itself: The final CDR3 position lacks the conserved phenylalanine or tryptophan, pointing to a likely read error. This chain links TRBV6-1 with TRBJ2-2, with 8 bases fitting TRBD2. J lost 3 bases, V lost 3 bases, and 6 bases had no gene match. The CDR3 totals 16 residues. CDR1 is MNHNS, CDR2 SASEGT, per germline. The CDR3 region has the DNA TGTGCCAGCAGTGACCGGACGGGAGGGGACACCGGGGAGCTGTTTTCT. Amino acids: CASSDRTGGDTGELFS.

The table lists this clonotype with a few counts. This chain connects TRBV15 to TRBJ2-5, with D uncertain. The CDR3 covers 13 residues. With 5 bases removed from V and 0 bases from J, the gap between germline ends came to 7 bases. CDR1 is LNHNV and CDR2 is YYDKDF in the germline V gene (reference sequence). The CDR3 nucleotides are TGTGCCACCAGCCCCTTGGACCAAGAGACCCAGTACTTC. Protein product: CATSPLDQETQYF.

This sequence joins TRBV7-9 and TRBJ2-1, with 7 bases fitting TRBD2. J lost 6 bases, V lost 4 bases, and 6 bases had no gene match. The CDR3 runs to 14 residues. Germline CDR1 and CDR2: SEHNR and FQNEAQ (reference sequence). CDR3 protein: CASSSGAGVNEQFF. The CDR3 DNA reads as TGTGCCAGCAGCTCGGGCGCGGGGGTCAATGAGCAGTTCTTC.

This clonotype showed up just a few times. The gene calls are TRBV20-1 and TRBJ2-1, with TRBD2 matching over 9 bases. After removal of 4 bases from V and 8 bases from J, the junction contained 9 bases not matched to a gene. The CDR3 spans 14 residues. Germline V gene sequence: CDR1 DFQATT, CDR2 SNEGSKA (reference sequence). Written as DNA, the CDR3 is TGCAGTGCTACCCCAGGCGGGAGGGTCGATGAGCAGTTCTTC. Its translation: CSATPGGRVDEQFF.

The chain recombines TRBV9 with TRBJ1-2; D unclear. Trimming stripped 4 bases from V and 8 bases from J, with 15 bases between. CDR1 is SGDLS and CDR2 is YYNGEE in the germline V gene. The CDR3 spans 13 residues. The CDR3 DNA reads TGTGCCAGCAGCCCGGTGATCGAGGCGGGCTACACCTTC. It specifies CASSPVIEAGYTF.